The clone carrying this TCR beta chain occurred a few times. This specimen belongs to a study of T-cell reconstitution after alpha-beta-depleted transplantation in children. Unique molecular identifiers were used in preparing the TCRbeta library. Each CDR3 protein is one row after TCRdb ran MiXCR on the PCR reads. The top ten hold approximately 11% of the sample, which has 300,000 to 350,000 distinct CDR3 sequences, 20% to 30% seen once. CDR1 ENHRY and CDR2 SYGVKD come from the germline V gene. The CDR3 has 14 amino acids. Trimming cost V 6 bases and J 0 bases, with 9 bases left between them. This TCR derives from a male patient aged 10 to 17 who had a stem cell transplant for acute lymphoblastic leukemia, so the T cells may come from the graft donor. This chain links TRBV10-3 with TRBJ2-1; D possibly corresponds to TRBD1 (5 bases). The sequencing used PBMCs, mostly from graft donor cells, collected 180 days after TCRalphabeta/CD19-depleted stem cell transplant. The CDR3 DNA follows: TGTGCCATCAGGACAGTAAGCTCCTACAATGAGCAGTTCTTC. This sequence encodes CAIRTVSSYNEQFF.